This entry concerns a single TCR beta chain. Its antigen is not identified. Sequencing used immunoSEQ multiplex PCR; TCRdb keeps in-frame clones, though not all of them. This table has about 1,500,000 clones, roughly 96% appearing once. Germline assignment: CDR1 WSHSY and CDR2 SAAADI. After removal of 0 bases from V and 5 bases from J, the junction contained 9 bases not matched to a gene. The CDR3 has 16 amino acids. The entry originates in a study of shared clonotypes between healthy human individuals. Findings of the study overall: An anticipated effect of sequencing depth on clonotype sharing among donors was recognized. Investigators collected only blood, and repertoires in tissues likely differ. A handful of donors showed sharing of about 4.8% of naive CD4 clonotypes. Non-shared clonotypes had lower generation probabilities than those shared by all four donors.

The genes are TRBV10-2 and TRBJ2-7, with 8 bases matching TRBD1. This TCR was sampled from a man between 25 and 39 years old in good health. Sequencing was carried out using naive CD4+ T cells sorted from blood. Stated subset: CD45RA+ positively selected. In DNA, the CDR3 is TGCGCCAGCAGTGAGTCGAGGAGCAGGGGGCTGAACGAGCAGTACTTC. Protein sequence: CASSESRSRGLNEQYF.